This T cell receptor (beta chain) was found in a study of blood T cells in healthy people across ages. The CDR3 length is 16 residues. V lost 5 bases, J lost 2 bases, and 17 bases lay in between. CDR1 and CDR2 from the germline V gene are SGHTA and FQGNSA. Caucasian, healthy and from Russia, the donors were aged between roughly 6 and 95. With a J-beta primer mix and a sample-barcoded 5' primer, a second PCR ran about 7 to 12 cycles. A single record per CDR3 protein comes from TCRdb applying MiXCR to the 5' RACE reads. The repertoire has around 800,000 distinct CDR3 sequences, about 42% of them found once; the top ten carry under 20%.

The chain uses TRBV7-2 and TRBJ2-3; no clear D gene. The material sequenced was blood. This TCR was sampled from a man in his fifties or sixties in good health. CDR3 loop: CASSQIHGRSTDTQYF. The DNA for the CDR3 is TGTGCCAGCAGCCAAATACACGGACGCTCCACAGATACGCAGTATTTT.